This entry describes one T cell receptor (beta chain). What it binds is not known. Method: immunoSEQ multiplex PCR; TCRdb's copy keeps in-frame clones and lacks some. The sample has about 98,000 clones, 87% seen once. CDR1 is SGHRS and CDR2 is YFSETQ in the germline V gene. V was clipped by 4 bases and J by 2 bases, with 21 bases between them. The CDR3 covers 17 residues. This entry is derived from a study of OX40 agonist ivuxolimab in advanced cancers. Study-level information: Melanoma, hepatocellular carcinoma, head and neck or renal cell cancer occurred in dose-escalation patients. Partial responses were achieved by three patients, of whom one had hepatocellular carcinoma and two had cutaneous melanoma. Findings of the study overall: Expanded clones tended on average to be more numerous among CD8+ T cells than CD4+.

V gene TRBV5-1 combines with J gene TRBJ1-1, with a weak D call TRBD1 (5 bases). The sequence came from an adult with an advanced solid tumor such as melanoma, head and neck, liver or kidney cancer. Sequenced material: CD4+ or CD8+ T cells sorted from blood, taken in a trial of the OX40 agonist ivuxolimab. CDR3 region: CASSPGGTPTKNTEAFF. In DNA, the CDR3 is TGCGCCAGCAGCCCCGGGGGGACCCCTACGAAAAACACTGAAGCTTTCTTT. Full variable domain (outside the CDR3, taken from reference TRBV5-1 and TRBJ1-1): KAGVTQTPRYLIKTRGQQVTLSCSPISGHRSVSWYQQTPGQGLQFLFEYFSETQRNKGNFPGRFSGRQFSNSRSEMNVSTLELGDSALYLCASSPGGTPTKNTEAFFGQGTRLTVV.